Sequencing of this T cell receptor beta chain was carried out in a study of blood T cell repertoires in COVID-19. The V end was cut by 9 bases, the J end by 4 bases, with 10 bases between. Germline loops: CDR1 MNHEY, CDR2 SVGAGI. The CDR3 loop spans 12 amino acids. Sequencing used immunoSEQ multiplex PCR; TCRdb keeps in-frame clones, though not all of them. This sample has about 300,000 clones, with about 81% found just once. The origin of this receptor is a human donor with COVID-19, enrolled during active disease. The donor label of this sample is uncertain. This sequence joins TRBV6-5 and TRBJ1-5; D not resolved. Sequenced input: peripheral blood. The CDR3 is CASRGGNQPQHF. Written as DNA, the CDR3 is TGTGCCAGTCGAGGCGGGAATCAGCCCCAGCATTTT.